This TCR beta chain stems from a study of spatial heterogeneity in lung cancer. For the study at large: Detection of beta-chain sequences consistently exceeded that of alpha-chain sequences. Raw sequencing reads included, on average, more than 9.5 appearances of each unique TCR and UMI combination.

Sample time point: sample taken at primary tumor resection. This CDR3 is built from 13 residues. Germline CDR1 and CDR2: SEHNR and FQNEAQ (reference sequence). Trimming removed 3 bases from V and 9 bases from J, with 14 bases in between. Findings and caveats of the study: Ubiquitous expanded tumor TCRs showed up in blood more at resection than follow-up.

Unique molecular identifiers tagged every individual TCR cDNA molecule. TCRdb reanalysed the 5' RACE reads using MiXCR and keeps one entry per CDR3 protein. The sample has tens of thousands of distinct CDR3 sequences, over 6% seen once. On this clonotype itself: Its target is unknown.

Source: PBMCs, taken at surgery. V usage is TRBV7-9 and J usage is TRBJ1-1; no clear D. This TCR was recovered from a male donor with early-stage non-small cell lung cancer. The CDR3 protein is CASSLGGSVQAFF. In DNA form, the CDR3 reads TGTGCCAGCAGCTTGGGAGGGTCTGTACAAGCTTTCTTT.